This is a list of T cell receptor beta chains from one sample in a study of T cell responses to AZD1222 COVID-19 vaccine. TCRdb's table, derived via immunoSEQ multiplex PCR, lists solely in-frame clones and lacks some. Of 180,000 or so clones in the sample, approximately 91% were seen once. Sequencing was performed on peripheral blood, taken 28 days after the second AZD1222 dose. The receptor source for this set is an adult who received the AZD1222 COVID-19 vaccine. CDR3s include the opening cysteine and the closing phenylalanine or tryptophan. The D gene is left open where the match is weak. Clone sizes are given selectively: once, few, many, or a class where the clone is expanded.

>TRBV3-1/TRBV3-2|15|-|-|TRBJ1-6
CASSQISQGYSPLHF
TGTGCCAGCAGCCAAATCTCACAGGGCTATTCACCCCTCCACTTT
>TRBV7-8|12|-|once|TRBJ2-7
CASSTSRYEQYF
TGTGCCAGCAGCACCTCGAGGTACGAGCAGTACTTC
>TRBV18|12|-|-|TRBJ1-2
CASSPGGDGYTF
TGTGCCAGCTCACCAGGAGGGGATGGCTACACCTTC
>TRBV12-3/TRBV12-4|13|-|few|TRBJ1-2
CASSLARDYGYTF
TGTGCCAGCAGTTTAGCCAGGGACTATGGCTACACCTTC
>TRBV4-2|14|-|-|TRBJ1-4
CASSQDLVDEKLFF
TGTGCCAGCAGCCAAGATCTGGTGGATGAAAAACTGTTTTTT
>TRBV12-1|15|-|-|TRBJ1-5
CASSTTPGPNQPQHF
TGTGCCAGCAGTACAACCCCGGGACCAAATCAGCCCCAGCATTTT
>TRBV6-5|16|-|-|TRBJ1-6
CASSYSGRANNSPLHF
TGTGCCAGCAGTTACTCGGGCAGGGCCAATAATTCACCCCTCCACTTT
>TRBV5-6|15|-|-|TRBJ2-7
CASSLVGRSTYEQYF
TGTGCCAGCAGCTTGGTTGGTAGGAGTACCTACGAGCAGTACTTC
>TRBV7-8|16|-|-|TRBJ1-6
CASSSQERGYNSPLHF
TGTGCCAGCAGCTCTCAAGAGCGTGGCTATAATTCACCCCTCCACTTT
>TRBV5-5|14|-|-|TRBJ2-5
CASSLEFRSGAQYF
TGTGCCAGCAGCTTGGAATTTAGGTCGGGGGCCCAGTACTTC
>TRBV7-2|13|-|-|TRBJ1-5
CASSLDQVQPQHF
TGTGCCAGCAGCTTAGATCAGGTTCAGCCCCAGCATTTT
>TRBV6-5|15|-|-|TRBJ1-4
CASSYSIDPNEKLFF
TGTGCCAGCAGTTACTCCATCGACCCTAATGAAAAACTGTTTTTT
>TRBV19|15|-|-|TRBJ1-2
CASSIEGGRGYGYTF
TGTGCCAGTAGTATTGAGGGGGGGCGAGGCTATGGCTACACCTTC
>TRBV5-6|16|-|-|TRBJ1-2
CASSLTPGAVNYGYTF
TGTGCCAGCAGCTTGACCCCGGGGGCCGTCAACTATGGCTACACCTTC
>TRBV3-1/TRBV3-2|19|TRBD2|-|TRBJ2-4
CASSLAISGRDKAKNIQYF
TGTGCCAGCAGCCTAGCAATTAGCGGGAGAGACAAAGCCAAAAACATTCAGTACTTC
>TRBV30|14|-|-|TRBJ1-1
CAWSVRAQGTEAFF
TGTGCCTGGAGTGTAAGAGCCCAAGGGACTGAAGCTTTCTTT
>TRBV14|12|-|-|TRBJ2-1
CASSQVGDEQFF
TGTGCCAGCAGCCAAGTTGGGGATGAGCAGTTCTTC
>TRBV15|15|-|-|TRBJ2-7
CATSASGTGSYEQYF
TGTGCCACCAGCGCATCCGGGACGGGCTCCTACGAGCAGTACTTC
>TRBV2|12|-|-|TRBJ2-7
CASRRTSYEQYF
TGTGCCAGCAGACGGACCTCCTACGAGCAGTACTTC
>TRBV19|14|-|once|TRBJ1-5
CASSRSGTYQPQHF
TGTGCCAGTAGTAGATCGGGAACTTATCAGCCCCAGCATTTT
>TRBV27|15|-|-|TRBJ1-2
CASSWGGPGGYGYTF
TGTGCCAGCAGTTGGGGGGGGCCCGGTGGATATGGCTACACCTTC
>TRBV9|16|-|-|TRBJ1-3
CASSRDPGARGNTIYF
TGTGCCAGCAGCCGAGATCCTGGGGCGAGGGGAAACACCATATATTTT
>TRBV7-8|14|-|-|TRBJ1-1
CASSLVRGNTEAFF
TGTGCCAGCAGCTTAGTTCGCGGTAACACTGAAGCTTTCTTT
>TRBV11-2|15|TRBD1|-|TRBJ1-2
CASSHAGQGAYGYTF
TGTGCCAGCAGCCACGCCGGACAGGGGGCCTATGGCTACACCTTC
>TRBV2|12|-|-|TRBJ2-5
CASSVTQETQYF
TGTGCCAGCAGTGTTACCCAAGAGACCCAGTACTTC
>TRBV29-1|14|-|once|TRBJ1-2
CSVEIQGGTYGYTF
TGCAGCGTTGAGATTCAGGGAGGTACCTATGGCTACACCTTC
>TRBV6-2/TRBV6-3|15|-|-|TRBJ1-2
CASSPTGATGYGYTF
TGTGCCAGCAGTCCCACGGGGGCCACTGGCTATGGCTACACCTTC
>TRBV30|16|-|-|TRBJ1-5
CAWSWGRQRGNQPQHF
TGTGCCTGGAGCTGGGGGCGACAACGGGGCAATCAGCCCCAGCATTTT
>TRBV10-3|16|-|-|TRBJ2-1
CAISESGLMLYNEQFF
TGTGCCATCAGTGAGTCCGGTTTAATGTTGTACAATGAGCAGTTCTTC
>TRBV4-3|15|-|-|TRBJ2-5
CASSQEAGFQETQYF
TGCGCCAGCAGCCAAGAAGCAGGGTTTCAAGAGACCCAGTACTTC
>TRBV11-1|15|-|once|TRBJ2-7
CASSRGTHKTYEQYF
TGTGCCAGCAGCCGCGGGACGCACAAAACCTACGAGCAGTACTTC
>TRBV7-2|16|-|-|TRBJ1-5
CASSSRPGAVNQPQHF
TGTGCCAGCAGCTCCCGACCAGGGGCCGTCAATCAGCCCCAGCATTTT
>TRBV9|13|-|-|TRBJ2-7
CASSVESFYEQYF
TGTGCCAGCAGCGTAGAGAGCTTCTACGAGCAGTACTTC
>TRBV7-2|15|-|-|TRBJ2-3
CASREMGLYTDTQYF
TGTGCCAGCAGAGAAATGGGCTTGTACACAGATACGCAGTATTTT
>TRBV4-1|15|-|-|TRBJ2-7
CASSQVRVDSYEQYF
TGCGCCAGCAGCCAAGTGCGGGTAGACTCCTACGAGCAGTACTTC
>TRBV19|15|-|-|TRBJ2-5
CASSIMVLNQETQYF
TGTGCCAGTAGTATAATGGTTCTAAACCAAGAGACCCAGTACTTC
>TRBV5-1|13|-|-|TRBJ1-2
CASSSGPNYGYTF
TGCGCCAGCAGCTCCGGACCGAACTATGGCTACACCTTC
>TRBV9|15|-|-|TRBJ1-1
CASSALGLRNTEAFF
TGTGCCAGCAGCGCCCTAGGACTGCGGAACACTGAAGCTTTCTTT
>TRBV23-1|14|-|-|TRBJ2-7
CASRPLAELDEQYF
TGCGCCAGCAGACCACTAGCAGAGCTCGACGAGCAGTACTTC
>TRBV12-5|12|-|-|TRBJ2-3
CASGRPTDTQYF
TGTGCTAGTGGCCGACCAACAGATACGCAGTATTTT
>TRBV14|16|TRBD2|-|TRBJ2-3
CASSPRPSGRTDTQYF
TGTGCCAGCAGCCCCCGGCCTAGCGGGAGGACAGATACGCAGTATTTT
>TRBV7-2|14|-|-|TRBJ1-5
CASSGRGGNQPQHF
TGTGCCAGCAGCGGGCGGGGGGGCAATCAGCCCCAGCATTTT